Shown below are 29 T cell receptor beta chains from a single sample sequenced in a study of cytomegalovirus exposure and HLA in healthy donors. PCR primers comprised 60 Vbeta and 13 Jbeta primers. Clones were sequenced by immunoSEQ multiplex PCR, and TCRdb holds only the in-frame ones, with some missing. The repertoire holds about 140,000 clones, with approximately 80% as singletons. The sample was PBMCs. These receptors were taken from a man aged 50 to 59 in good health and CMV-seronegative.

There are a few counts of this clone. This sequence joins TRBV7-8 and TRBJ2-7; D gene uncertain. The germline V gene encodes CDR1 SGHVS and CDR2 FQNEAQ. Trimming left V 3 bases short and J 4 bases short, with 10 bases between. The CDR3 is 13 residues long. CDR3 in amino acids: CASSFPSVYEQYF. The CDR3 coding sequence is TGTGCCAGCAGCTTTCCTAGTGTGTACGAGCAGTACTTC.

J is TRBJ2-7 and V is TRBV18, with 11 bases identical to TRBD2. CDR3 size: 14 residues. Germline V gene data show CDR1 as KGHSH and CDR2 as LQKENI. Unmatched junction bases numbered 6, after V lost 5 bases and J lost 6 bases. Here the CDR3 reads CASSRASGGREQYF. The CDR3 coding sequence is TGTGCCAGCTCAAGGGCTAGCGGGGGGCGCGAGCAGTACTTC. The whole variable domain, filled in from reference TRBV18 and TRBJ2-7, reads NAGVMQNPRHLVRRRGQEARLRCSPMKGHSHVYWYRQLPEEGLKFMVYLQKENIIDESGMPKERFSAEFPKEGPSILRIQQVVRGDSAAYFCASSRASGGREQYFGPGTRLTVT.

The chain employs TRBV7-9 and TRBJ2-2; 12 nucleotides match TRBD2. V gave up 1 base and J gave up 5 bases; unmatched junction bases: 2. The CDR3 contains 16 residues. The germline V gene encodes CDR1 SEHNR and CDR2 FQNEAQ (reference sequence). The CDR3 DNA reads TGTGCCAGCAGCTTAGGGACTAGCGGGGAGACCGGGGAGCTGTTTTTT. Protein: CASSLGTSGETGELFF.

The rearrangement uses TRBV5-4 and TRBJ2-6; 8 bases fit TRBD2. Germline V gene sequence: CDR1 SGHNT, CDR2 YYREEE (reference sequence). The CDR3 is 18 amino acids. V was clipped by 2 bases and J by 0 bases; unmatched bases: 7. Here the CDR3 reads CASSFEGLAFSGANVLTF. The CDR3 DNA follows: TGTGCCAGCAGCTTTGAAGGACTAGCCTTCTCTGGGGCCAACGTCCTGACTTTC.

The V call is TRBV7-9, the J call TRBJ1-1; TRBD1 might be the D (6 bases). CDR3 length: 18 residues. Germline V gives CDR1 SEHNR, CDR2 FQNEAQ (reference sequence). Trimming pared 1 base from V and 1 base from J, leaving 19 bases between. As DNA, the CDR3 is TGTGCCAGCAGCTTAGTAGGGGGTACAGGGTGGGGGAACACTGAAGCTTTCTTT. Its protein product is CASSLVGGTGWGNTEAFF. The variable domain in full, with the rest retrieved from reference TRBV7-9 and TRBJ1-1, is DTGVSQNPRHKITKRGQNVTFRCDPISEHNRLYWYRQTLGQGPEFLTYFQNEAQLEKSRLLSDRFSAERPKGSFSTLEIQRTEQGDSAMYLCASSLVGGTGWGNTEAFFGQGTRLTVV.

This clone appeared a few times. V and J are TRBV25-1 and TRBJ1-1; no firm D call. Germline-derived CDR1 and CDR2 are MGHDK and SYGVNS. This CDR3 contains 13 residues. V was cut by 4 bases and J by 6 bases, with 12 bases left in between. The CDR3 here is CASSALVAAEAFF. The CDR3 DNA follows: TGTGCCAGCAGTGCCCTGGTCGCGGCTGAAGCTTTCTTT.

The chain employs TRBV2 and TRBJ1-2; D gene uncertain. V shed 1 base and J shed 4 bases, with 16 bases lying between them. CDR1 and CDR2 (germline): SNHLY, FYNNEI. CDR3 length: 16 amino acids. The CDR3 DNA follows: TGTGCCAGCAGTGAAGTTCCGGGTTTTAACACCTATGGCTACACCTTC. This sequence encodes CASSEVPGFNTYGYTF.

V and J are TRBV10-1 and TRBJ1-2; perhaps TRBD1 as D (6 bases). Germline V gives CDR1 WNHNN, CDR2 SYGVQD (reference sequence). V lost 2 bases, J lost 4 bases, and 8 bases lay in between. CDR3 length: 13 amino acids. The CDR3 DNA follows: TGCGCCAGCAGTGAGGAACAGGGCTATGGCTACACCTTC. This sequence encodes CASSEEQGYGYTF.

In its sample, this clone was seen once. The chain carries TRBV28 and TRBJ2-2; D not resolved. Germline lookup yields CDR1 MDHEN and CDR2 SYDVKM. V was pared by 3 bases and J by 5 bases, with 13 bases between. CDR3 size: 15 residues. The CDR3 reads CASSFYAVGTGELFF. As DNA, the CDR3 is TGTGCCAGCAGTTTTTACGCGGTCGGGACCGGGGAGCTGTTTTTT.

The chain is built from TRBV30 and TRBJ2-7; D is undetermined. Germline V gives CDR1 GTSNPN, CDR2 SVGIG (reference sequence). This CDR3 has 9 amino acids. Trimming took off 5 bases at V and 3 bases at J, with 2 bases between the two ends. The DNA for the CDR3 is TGTGCCTGGCTCTACGAGCAGTACTTC. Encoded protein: CAWLYEQYF.

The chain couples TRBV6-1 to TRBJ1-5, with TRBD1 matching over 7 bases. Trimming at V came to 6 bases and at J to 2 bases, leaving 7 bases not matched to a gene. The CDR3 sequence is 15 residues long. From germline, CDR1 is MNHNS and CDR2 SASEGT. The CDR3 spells CASSAPGQGNQPQHF. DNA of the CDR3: TGTGCCAGCAGCGCCCCTGGACAGGGCAATCAGCCCCAGCATTTT.

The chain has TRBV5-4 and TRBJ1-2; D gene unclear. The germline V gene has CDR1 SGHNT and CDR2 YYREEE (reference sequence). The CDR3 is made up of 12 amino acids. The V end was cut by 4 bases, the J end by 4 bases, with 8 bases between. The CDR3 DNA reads TGTGCCAGCAGCCCCGAGTCCTATGGCTACACCTTC. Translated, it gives CASSPESYGYTF.

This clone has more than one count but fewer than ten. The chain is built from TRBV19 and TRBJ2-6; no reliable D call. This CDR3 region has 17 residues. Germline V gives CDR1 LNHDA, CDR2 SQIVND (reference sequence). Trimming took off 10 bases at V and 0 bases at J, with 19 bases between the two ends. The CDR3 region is CATQEGRMNSGANVLTF. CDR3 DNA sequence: TGTGCCACCCAGGAAGGCCGCATGAACTCTGGGGCCAACGTCCTGACTTTC.

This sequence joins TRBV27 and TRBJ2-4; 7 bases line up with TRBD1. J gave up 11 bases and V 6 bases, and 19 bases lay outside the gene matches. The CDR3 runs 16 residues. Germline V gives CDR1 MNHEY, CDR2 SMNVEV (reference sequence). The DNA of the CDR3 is TGTGCCAGCAGCAGACAGGGCCCTCGTAGTCAAAGAGTTCAGTACTTC. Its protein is CASSRQGPRSQRVQYF.

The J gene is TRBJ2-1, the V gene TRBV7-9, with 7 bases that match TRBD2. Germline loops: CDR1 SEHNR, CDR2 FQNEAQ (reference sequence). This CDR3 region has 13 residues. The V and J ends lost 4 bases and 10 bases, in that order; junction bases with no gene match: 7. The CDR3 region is CASSSGLREEQFF. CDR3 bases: TGTGCCAGCAGCTCGGGTTTGCGGGAGGAGCAGTTCTTC.

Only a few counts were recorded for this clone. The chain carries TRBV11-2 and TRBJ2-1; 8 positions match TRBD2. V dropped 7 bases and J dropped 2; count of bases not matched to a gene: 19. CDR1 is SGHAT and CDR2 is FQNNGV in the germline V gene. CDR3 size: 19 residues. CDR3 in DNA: TGTGCCAGCACCCAATTCCTACGCCAGCTAGCGGGCCCCTACAATGAGCAGTTCTTC. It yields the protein CASTQFLRQLAGPYNEQFF. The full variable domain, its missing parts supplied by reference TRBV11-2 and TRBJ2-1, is EAGVAQSPRYKIIEKRQSVAFWCNPISGHATLYWYQQILGQGPKLLIQFQNNGVVDDSQLPKDRFSAERLKGVDSTLKIQPAKLEDSAVYLCASTQFLRQLAGPYNEQFFGPGTRLTVL.

The CDR3 sequence is CASSLTGDSYNEQFF. CDR3 DNA: TGTGCCAGCAGTTTAACGGGGGACTCCTACAATGAGCAGTTCTTC. The chain has TRBV28 and TRBJ2-1; D may be TRBD2 (6 bases). V shed 2 bases and J shed 0 bases, with 8 bases lying between them. This CDR3 region has 15 residues. From germline, CDR1 is MDHEN and CDR2 SYDVKM.

The CDR3 nucleotides read TGTGCCAGCAGTTTTTTGGACAGGGAGTACCACGAGCAGTACTTC. Its protein is CASSFLDREYHEQYF. The chain carries TRBV27 and TRBJ2-7, with TRBD1 matching over 8 bases. Germline assignment: CDR1 MNHEY and CDR2 SMNVEV (reference sequence). The CDR3 is made up of 15 amino acids. V was pared by 3 bases and J by 5 bases, with 9 bases of the junction left unmatched.

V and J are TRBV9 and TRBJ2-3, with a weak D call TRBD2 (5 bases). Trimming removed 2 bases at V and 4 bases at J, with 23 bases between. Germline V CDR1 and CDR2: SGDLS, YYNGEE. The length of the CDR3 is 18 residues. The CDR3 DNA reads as TGTGCCAGCAGCGTCCTAACCCAACCGGGAAGCTCCGCAGATACGCAGTATTTT. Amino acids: CASSVLTQPGSSADTQYF.

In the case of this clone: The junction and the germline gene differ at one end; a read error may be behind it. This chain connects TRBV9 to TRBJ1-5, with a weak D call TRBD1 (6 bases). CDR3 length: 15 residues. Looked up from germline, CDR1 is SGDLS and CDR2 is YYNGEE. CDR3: CASSVDDRSNQPQHF. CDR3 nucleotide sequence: TGTGCCAGCAGCGTAGACGACAGGAGCAATCAGCCTCAGCATTTT.

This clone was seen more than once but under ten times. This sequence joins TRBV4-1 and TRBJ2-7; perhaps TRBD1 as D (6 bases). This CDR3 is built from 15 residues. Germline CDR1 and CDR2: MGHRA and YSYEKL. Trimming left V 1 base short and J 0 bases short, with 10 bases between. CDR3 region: CASSQVQGPSYEQYF. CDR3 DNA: TGCGCCAGCAGCCAAGTACAGGGACCCTCCTACGAGCAGTACTTC.

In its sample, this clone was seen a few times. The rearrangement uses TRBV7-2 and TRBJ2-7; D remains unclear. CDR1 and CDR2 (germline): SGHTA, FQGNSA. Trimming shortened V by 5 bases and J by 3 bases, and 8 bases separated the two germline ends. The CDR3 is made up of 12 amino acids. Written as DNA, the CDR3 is TGTGCCAGCAGCCCCACAAACTACGAGCAGTACTTC. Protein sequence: CASSPTNYEQYF. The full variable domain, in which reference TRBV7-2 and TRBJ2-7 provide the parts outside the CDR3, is GAGVSQSPSNKVTEKGKDVELRCDPISGHTALYWYRQSLGQGLEFLIYFQGNSAPDKSGLPSDRFSAERTGGSVSTLTIQRTQQEDSAVYLCASSPTNYEQYFGPGTRLTVT.

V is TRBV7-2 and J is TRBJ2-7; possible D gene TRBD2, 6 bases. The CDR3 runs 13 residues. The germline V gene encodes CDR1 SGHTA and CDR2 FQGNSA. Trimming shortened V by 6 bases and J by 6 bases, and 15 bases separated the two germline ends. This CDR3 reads CASRDKTEGEQYF. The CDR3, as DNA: TGTGCCAGCAGGGACAAGACGGAGGGCGAGCAGTACTTC. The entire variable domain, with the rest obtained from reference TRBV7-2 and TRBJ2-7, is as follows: GAGVSQSPSNKVTEKGKDVELRCDPISGHTALYWYRQSLGQGLEFLIYFQGNSAPDKSGLPSDRFSAERTGGSVSTLTIQRTQQEDSAVYLCASRDKTEGEQYFGPGTRLTVT.

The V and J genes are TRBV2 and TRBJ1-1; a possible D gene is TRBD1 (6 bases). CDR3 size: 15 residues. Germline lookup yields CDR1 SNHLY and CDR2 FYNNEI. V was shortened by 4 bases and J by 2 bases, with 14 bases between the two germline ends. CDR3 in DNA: TGTGCCAGCAGTGGAGGGGGTCGGGCAAACACTGAAGCTTTCTTT. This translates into CASSGGGRANTEAFF.

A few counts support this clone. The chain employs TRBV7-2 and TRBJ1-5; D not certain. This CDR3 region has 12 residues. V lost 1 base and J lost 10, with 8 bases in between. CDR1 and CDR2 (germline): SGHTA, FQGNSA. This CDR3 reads CASSLDLGPQHF. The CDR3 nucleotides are TGTGCCAGCAGCTTAGATTTGGGCCCCCAGCATTTT.

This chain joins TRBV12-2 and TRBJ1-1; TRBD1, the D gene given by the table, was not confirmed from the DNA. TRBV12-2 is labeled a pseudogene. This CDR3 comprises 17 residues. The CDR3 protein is CASRLEGQGTRGTEAFF. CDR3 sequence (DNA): TGTGCAAGTCGCTTAGAGGGACAGGGGACAAGAGGCACTGAAGCTTTCTTT.

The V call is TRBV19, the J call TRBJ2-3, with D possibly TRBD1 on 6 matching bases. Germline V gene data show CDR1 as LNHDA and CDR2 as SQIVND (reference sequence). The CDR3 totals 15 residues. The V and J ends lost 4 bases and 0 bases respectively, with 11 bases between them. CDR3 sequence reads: CASSTQGPSTDTQYF. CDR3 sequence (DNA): TGTGCCAGTAGTACCCAGGGGCCCAGCACAGATACGCAGTATTTT.

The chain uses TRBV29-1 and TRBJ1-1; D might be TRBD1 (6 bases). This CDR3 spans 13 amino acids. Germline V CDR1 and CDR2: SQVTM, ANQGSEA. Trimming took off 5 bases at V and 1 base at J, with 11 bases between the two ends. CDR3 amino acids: CSVTWTENTEAFF. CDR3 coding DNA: TGCAGCGTTACTTGGACAGAGAACACTGAAGCTTTCTTT.

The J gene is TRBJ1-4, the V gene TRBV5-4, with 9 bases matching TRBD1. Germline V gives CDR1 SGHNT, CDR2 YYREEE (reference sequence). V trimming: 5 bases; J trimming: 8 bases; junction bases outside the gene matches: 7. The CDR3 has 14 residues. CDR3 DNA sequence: TGTGCCAGCAGTCCGGGACAGGGTTTCGAAAAACTGTTTTTT. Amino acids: CASSPGQGFEKLFF.